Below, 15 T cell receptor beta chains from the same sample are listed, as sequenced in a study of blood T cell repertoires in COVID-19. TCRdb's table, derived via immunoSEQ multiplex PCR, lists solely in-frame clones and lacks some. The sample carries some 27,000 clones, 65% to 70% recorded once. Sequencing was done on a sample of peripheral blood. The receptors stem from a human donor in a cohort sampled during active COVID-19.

The CDR3 DNA sequence: TGCGCCAGCAGCCAATTACTAGCGGGGATGAGGGGGGCCAAAAACATTCAGTACTTC. This translates into CASSQLLAGMRGAKNIQYF. V and J are TRBV4-1 and TRBJ2-4, with 10 bases that match TRBD2. Germline CDR1 MGHRA, CDR2 YSYEKL. The CDR3 loop spans 19 amino acids. Trimming cost V 2 bases and J 1 base; bases outside gene matches: 11.

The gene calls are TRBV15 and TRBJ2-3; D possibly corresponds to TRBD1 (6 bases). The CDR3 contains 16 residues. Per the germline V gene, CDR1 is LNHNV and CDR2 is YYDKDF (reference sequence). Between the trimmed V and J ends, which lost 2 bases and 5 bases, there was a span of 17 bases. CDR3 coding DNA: TGTGCCACCAGCAGATATACAGGGTTTGGTGGAGATACGCAGTATTTT. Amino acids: CATSRYTGFGGDTQYF. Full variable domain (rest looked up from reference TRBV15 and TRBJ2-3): DAMVIQNPRYQVTQFGKPVTLSCSQTLNHNVMYWYQQKSSQAPKLLFHYYDKDFNNEADTPDNFQSRRPNTSFCFLDIRSPGLGDTAMYLCATSRYTGFGGDTQYFGPGTRLTVL.

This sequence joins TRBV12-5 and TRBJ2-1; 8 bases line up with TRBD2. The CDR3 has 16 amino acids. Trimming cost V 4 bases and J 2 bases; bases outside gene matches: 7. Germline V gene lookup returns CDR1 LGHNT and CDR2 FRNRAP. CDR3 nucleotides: TGTGCTAGTGGTTGGCAGACTAGCGAAGCCTACAATGAGCAGTTCTTC. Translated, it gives CASGWQTSEAYNEQFF.

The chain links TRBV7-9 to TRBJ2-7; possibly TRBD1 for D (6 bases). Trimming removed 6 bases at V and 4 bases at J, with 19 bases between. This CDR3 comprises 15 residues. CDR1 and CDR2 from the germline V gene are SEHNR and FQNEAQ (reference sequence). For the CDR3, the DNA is TGTGCCAGCAGACAAGATCCCGGGACATCATACGAGCAGTACTTC. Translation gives CASRQDPGTSYEQYF.

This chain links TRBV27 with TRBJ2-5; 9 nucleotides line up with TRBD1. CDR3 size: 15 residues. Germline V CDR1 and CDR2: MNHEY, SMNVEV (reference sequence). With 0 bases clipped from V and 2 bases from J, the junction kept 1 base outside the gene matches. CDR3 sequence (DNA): TGTGCCAGCAGTTTATCGGGGACAGGGCAAGAGACCCAGTACTTC. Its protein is CASSLSGTGQETQYF.

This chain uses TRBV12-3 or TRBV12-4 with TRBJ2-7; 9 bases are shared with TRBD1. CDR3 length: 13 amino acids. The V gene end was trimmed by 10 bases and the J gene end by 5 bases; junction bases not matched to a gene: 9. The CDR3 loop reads CATTGQGSHEQYF. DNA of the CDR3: TGTGCCACCACGGGACAGGGTAGTCACGAGCAGTACTTC.

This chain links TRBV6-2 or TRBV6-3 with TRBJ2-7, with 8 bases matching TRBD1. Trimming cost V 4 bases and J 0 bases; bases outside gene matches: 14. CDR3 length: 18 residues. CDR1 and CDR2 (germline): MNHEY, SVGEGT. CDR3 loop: CASSSRDRTVHSSYEQYF. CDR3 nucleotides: TGTGCCAGCAGTTCCCGGGACAGGACCGTTCATTCCTCCTACGAGCAGTACTTC.

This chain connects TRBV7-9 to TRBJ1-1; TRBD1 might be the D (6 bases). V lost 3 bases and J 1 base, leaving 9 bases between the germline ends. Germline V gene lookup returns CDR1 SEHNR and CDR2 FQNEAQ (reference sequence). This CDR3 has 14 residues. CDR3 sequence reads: CASSFRTENTEAFF. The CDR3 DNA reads TGTGCCAGCAGCTTCCGGACAGAGAACACTGAAGCTTTCTTT.

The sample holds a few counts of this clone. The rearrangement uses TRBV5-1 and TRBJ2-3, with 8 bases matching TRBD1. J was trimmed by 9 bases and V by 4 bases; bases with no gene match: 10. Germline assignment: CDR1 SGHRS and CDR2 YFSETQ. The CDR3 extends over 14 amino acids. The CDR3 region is CASSPRDRRETQYF. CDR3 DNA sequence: TGCGCCAGCAGCCCAAGGGACAGGCGAGAAACGCAGTATTTT.

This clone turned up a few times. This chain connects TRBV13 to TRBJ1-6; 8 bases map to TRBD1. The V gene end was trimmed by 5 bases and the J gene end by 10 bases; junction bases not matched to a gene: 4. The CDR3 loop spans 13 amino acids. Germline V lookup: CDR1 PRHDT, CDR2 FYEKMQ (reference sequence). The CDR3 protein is CASSPDRESPLHF. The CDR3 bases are TGTGCCAGCAGCCCGGACAGGGAATCACCCCTCCACTTT. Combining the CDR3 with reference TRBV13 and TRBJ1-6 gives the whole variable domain AAGVIQSPRHLIKEKRETATLKCYPIPRHDTVYWYQQGPGQDPQFLISFYEKMQSDKGSIPDRFSAQQFSDYHSELNMSSLELGDSALYFCASSPDRESPLHFGNGTRLTVT.

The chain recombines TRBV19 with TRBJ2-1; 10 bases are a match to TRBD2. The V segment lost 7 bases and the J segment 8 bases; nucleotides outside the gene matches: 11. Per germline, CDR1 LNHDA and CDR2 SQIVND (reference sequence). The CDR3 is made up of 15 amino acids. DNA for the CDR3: TGTGCCAGTAACGGGGGGGTAGCGGGAGGTGATGAGCAGTTCTTC. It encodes CASNGGVAGGDEQFF.

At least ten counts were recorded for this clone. The CDR3 here is CASSPRGNGGANVLTF. DNA for the CDR3: TGTGCCAGCAGCCCCCGCGGGAATGGTGGGGCCAACGTCCTGACTTTC. This sequence joins TRBV9 and TRBJ2-6; weak D call: TRBD2 (6 bases). The V gene's germline CDR1 is SGDLS and CDR2 YYNGEE. This CDR3 has 16 residues. With 4 bases removed from V and 3 bases from J, the gap between germline ends came to 14 bases.

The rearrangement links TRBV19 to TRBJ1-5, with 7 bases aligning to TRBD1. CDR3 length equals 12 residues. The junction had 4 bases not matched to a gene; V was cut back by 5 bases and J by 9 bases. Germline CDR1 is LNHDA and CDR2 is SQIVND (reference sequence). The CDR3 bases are TGTGCCAGTAGTTCTAGGACAGGGCCCCAGCATTTT. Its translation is CASSSRTGPQHF.

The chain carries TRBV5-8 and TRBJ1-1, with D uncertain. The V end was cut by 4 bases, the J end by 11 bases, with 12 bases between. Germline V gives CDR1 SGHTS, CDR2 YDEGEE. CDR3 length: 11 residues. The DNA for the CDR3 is TGTGCCAGCAGCGGTACTAGGGAGGCTTTCTTT. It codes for CASSGTREAFF.

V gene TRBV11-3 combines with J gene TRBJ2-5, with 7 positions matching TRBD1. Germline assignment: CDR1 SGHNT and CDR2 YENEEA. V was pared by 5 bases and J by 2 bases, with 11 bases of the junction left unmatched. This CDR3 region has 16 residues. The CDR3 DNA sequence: TGTGCCAGCAGCCCCCTTGGAAACAGGGGACAAGAGACCCAGTACTTC. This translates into CASSPLGNRGQETQYF.